The following is a T cell receptor beta chain sequence with its context. The antigen remains unidentified. This entry comes from a study of cytotoxic CD8 clonotypes in ibrutinib-treated CLL. Study observations and caveats: Clonality was elevated at ibrutinib response and had returned toward baseline at progression. Baseline clonality, above age-matched healthy donor levels, tracked circulating CD8+ T-cell counts.

Method: immunoSEQ multiplex PCR; TCRdb's copy keeps in-frame clones and lacks some. The table has 250,000 to 350,000 clones, roughly four fifths seen once. J lost 2 bases, V lost 0 bases, and 4 bases had no gene match. CDR1 is WSHSY and CDR2 is SAAADI in the germline V gene. This CDR3 region has 15 residues. The specimen comprised PBMCs, sampled at disease progression, from a patient treated with ibrutinib. The genes are TRBV10-2 and TRBJ2-7; 7 positions agree with TRBD2. The clonotype was recovered from a human donor with chronic lymphocytic leukemia. DNA of the CDR3: TGCGCCAGCAGTGAGTCGAATCGGGGGGCCTACGAGCAGTACTTC. This encodes CASSESNRGAYEQYF.